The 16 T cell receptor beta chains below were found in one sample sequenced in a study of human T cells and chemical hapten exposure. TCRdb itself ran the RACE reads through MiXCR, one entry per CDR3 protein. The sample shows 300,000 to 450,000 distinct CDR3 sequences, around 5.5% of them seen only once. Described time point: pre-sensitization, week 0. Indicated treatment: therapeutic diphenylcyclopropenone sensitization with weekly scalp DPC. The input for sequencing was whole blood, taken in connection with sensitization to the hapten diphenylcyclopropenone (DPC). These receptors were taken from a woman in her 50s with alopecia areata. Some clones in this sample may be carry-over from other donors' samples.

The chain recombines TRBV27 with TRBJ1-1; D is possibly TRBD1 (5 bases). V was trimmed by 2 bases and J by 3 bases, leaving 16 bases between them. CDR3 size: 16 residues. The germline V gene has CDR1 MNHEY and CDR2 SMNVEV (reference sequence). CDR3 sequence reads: CASSLEGQGVYTEAFF. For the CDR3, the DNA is TGTGCCAGCAGTTTAGAGGGGCAGGGCGTATACACTGAAGCTTTCTTT.

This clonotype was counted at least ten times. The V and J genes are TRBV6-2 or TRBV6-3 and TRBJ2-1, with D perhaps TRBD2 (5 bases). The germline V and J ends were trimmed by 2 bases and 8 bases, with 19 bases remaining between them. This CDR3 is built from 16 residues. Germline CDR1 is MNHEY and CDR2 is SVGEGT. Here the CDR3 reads CASSYPVVARKDEQFF. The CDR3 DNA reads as TGTGCCAGCAGTTACCCGGTAGTAGCGAGGAAAGATGAGCAGTTCTTC.

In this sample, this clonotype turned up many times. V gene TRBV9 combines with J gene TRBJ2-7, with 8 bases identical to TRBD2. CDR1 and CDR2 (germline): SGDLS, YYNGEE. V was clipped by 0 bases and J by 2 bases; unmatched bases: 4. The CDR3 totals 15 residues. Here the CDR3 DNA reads TGTGCCAGCAGCGTAGGGGGTAGCGGGGCCTACGAGCAGTACTTC. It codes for CASSVGGSGAYEQYF.

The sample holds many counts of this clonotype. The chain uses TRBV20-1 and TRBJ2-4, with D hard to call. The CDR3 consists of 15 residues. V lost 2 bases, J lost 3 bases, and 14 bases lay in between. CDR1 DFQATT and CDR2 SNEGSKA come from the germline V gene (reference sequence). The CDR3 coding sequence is TGCAGTGCTAGATCAATCGACGGAGACAAAAACATTCAGTACTTC. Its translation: CSARSIDGDKNIQYF.

CDR3 amino acids: CATWGQLNTEAFF. CDR3 sequence (DNA): TGTGCCACTTGGGGACAGTTAAACACTGAAGCTTTCTTT. The chain carries TRBV5-4 and TRBJ1-1, with 7 bases fitting TRBD1. V shed 9 bases, J shed 2 bases, and the junction held 7 bases outside the gene matches. This CDR3 contains 13 residues. The germline V gene has CDR1 SGHNT and CDR2 YYREEE (reference sequence).

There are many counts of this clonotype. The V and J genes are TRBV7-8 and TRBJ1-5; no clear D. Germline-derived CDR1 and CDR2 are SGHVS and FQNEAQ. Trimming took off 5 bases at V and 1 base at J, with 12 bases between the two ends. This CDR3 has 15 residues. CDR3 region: CASSPTGASNQPQHF. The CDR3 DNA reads TGTGCCAGCAGCCCGACGGGAGCAAGCAATCAGCCCCAGCATTTT.

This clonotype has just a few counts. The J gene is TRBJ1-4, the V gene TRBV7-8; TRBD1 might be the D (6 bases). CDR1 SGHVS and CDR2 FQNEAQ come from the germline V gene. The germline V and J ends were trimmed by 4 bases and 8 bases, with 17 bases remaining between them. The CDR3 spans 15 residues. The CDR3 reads CASSSLWAGDEKLFF. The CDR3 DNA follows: TGTGCCAGCAGCTCCCTCTGGGCAGGGGACGAAAAACTGTTTTTT.

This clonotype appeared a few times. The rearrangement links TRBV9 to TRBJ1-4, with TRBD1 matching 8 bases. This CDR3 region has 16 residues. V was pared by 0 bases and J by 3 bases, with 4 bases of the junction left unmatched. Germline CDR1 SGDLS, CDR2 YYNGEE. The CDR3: CASSVGTGSSNEKLFF. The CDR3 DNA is TGTGCCAGCAGCGTAGGGACAGGGTCTTCTAATGAAAAACTGTTTTTT. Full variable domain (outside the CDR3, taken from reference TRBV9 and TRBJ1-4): DSGVTQTPKHLITATGQRVTLRCSPRSGDLSVYWYQQSLDQGLQFLIQYYNGEERAKGNILERFSAQQFPDLHSELNLSSLELGDSALYFCASSVGTGSSNEKLFFGSGTQLSVL.

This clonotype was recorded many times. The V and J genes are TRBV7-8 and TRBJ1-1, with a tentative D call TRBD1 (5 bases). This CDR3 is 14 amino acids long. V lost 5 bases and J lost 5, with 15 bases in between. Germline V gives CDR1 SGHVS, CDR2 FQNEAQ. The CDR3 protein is CASSPQGRATEAFF. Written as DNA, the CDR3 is TGTGCCAGCAGCCCCCAGGGACGGGCGACTGAAGCTTTCTTT.

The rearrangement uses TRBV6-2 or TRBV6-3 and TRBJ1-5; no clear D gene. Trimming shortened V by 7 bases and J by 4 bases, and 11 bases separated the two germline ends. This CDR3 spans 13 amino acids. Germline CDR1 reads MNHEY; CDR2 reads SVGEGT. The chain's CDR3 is CASTLDGNQPQHF. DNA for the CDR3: TGTGCCAGCACCTTGGACGGTAATCAGCCCCAGCATTTT.

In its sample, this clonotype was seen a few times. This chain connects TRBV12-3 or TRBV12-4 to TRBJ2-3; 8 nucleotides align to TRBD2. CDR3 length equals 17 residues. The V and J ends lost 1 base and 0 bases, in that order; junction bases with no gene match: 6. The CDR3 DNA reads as TGTGCCAGCAGTTTAGGGGCGGGAGGAGGGAGCACAGATACGCAGTATTTT. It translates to CASSLGAGGGSTDTQYF.

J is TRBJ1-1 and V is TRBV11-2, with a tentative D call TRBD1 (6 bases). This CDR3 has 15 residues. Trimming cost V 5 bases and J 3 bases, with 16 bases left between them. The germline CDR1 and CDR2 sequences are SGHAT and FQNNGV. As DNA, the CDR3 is TGTGCCAGCAGCCCATACAGGGAATTTGACACTGAAGCTTTCTTT. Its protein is CASSPYREFDTEAFF. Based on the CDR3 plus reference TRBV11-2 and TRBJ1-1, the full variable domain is EAGVAQSPRYKIIEKRQSVAFWCNPISGHATLYWYQQILGQGPKLLIQFQNNGVVDDSQLPKDRFSAERLKGVDSTLKIQPAKLEDSAVYLCASSPYREFDTEAFFGQGTRLTVV.

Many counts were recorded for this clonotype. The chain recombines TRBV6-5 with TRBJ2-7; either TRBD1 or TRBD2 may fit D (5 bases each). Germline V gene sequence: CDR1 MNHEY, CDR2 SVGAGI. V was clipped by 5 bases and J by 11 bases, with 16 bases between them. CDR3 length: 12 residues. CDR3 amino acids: CASSQTTGAKYF. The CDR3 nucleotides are TGTGCCAGCAGTCAAACGACCGGGGCAAAGTACTTC.

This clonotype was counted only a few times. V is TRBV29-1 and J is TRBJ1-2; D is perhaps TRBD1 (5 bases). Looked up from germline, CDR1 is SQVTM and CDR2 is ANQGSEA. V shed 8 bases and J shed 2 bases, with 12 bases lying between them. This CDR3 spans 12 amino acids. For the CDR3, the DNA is TGCAGCTCTCGGGACGGAAACTATGGCTACACCTTC. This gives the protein CSSRDGNYGYTF.

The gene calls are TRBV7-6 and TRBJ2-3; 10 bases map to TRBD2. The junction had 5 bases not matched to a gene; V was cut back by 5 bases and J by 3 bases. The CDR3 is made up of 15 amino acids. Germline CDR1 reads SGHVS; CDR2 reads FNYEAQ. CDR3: CASSKLAGPTDTQYF. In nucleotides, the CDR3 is TGTGCCAGCAGCAAACTAGCGGGACCAACAGATACGCAGTATTTT.

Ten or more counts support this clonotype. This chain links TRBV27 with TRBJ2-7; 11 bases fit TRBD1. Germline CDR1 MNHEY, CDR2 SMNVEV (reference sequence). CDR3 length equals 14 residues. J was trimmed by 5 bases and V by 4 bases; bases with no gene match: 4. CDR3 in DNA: TGTGCCAGCAGTTATGGACAGGGGGCTAACGAGCAGTACTTC. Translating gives CASSYGQGANEQYF.